A single TCR beta chain is shown here with its context. Its antigen remains unidentified. This specimen belongs to a study of T-cell memory formation after mild COVID-19. Study background: Largely, the TCR clusters proved donor specific. The study, taken as a whole, reports: Whereas later expanders leaned CD4+, clones contracting day 15 to 85 showed a balanced CD4/CD8 makeup. For second-wave clones that peaked at day 37, SARS-CoV-2 specificity went unverified. Mainly CM and EM harbored the contracting CD4+ clones; mainly EMRA harbored the CD8+ ones.

Looked up from germline, CDR1 is MGHDK and CDR2 is SYGVNS. The CDR3 covers 16 residues. V lost 5 bases to trimming and J lost 3 bases; unmatched junction nucleotides: 8. Using its own MiXCR run on the 5' RACE reads, TCRdb lists one record per CDR3 protein. The sample holds around 500,000 distinct CDR3 sequences, about 18% seen once. The gene calls are TRBV25-1 and TRBJ2-3, with 10 positions matching TRBD2. The sequence was collected from an adult woman who had mild COVID-19 (a few samples of this study predate the infection). Cell type and time point are not known. The sequenced sample was PBMCs or a T cell subset sorted from them (not recorded which). The CDR3 spells CASSSPGTSETDTQYF. The CDR3 region has the DNA TGTGCCAGCAGTTCACCCGGGACTAGCGAGACAGATACGCAGTATTTT.